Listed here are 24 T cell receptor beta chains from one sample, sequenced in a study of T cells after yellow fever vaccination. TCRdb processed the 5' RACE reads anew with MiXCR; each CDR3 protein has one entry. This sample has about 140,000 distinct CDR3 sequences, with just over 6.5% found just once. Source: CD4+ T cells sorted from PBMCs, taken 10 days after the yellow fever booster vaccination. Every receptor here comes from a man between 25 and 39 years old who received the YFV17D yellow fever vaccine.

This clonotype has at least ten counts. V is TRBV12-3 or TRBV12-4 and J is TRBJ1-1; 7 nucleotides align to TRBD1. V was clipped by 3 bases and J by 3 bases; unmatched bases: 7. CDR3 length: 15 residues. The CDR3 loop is CASSFGDRDHTEAFF. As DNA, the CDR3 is TGTGCCAGCAGTTTTGGTGACAGGGACCACACTGAAGCTTTCTTT.

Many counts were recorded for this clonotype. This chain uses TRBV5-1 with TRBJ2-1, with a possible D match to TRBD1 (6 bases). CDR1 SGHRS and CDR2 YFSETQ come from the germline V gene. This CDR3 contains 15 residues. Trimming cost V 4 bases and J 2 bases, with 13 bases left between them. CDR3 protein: CASSQSGTPYNEQFF. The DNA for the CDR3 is TGCGCCAGCAGCCAATCCGGGACACCCTACAATGAGCAGTTCTTC. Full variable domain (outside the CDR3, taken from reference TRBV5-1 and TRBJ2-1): KAGVTQTPRYLIKTRGQQVTLSCSPISGHRSVSWYQQTPGQGLQFLFEYFSETQRNKGNFPGRFSGRQFSNSRSEMNVSTLELGDSALYLCASSQSGTPYNEQFFGPGTRLTVL.

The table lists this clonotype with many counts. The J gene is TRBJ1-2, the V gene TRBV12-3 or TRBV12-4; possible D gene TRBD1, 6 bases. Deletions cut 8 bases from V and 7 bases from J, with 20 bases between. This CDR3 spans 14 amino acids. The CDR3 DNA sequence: TGTGCCAGCGCCAATTTCCCGGAGGGGGGTGGCTACACCTTC. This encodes CASANFPEGGGYTF.

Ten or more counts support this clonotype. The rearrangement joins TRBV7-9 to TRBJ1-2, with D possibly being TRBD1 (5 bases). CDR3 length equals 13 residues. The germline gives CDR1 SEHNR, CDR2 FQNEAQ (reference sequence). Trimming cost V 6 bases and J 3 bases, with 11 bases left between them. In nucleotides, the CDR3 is TGTGCCAGCAGTTGGTCGGGGGACTATGGCTACACCTTC. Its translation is CASSWSGDYGYTF.

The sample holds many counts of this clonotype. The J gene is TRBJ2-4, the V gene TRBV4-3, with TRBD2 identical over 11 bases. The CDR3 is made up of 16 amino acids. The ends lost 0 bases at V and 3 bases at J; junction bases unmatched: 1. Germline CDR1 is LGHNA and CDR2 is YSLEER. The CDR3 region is CASSQDLAGGKNIQYF. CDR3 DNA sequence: TGCGCCAGCAGCCAAGATCTAGCGGGAGGCAAAAACATTCAGTACTTC.

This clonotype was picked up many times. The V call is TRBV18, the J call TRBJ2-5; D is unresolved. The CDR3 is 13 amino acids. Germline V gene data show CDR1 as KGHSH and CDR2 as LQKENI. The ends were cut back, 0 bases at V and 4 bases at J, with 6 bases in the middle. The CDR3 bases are TGTGCCAGCTCACCACCGCCCGGAGAGACCCAGTACTTC. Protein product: CASSPPPGETQYF.

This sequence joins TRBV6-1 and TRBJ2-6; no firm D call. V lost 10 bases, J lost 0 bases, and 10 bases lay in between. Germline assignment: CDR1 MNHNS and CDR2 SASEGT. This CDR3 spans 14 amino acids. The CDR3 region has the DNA TGTGCCACCTTAGATAGCTCTGGGGCCAACGTCCTGACTTTC. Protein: CATLDSSGANVLTF.

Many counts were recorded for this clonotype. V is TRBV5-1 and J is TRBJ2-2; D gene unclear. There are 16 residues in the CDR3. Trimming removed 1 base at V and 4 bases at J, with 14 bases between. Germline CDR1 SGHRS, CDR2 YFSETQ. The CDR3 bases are TGCGCCAGCAGCTTGTCCCCCACATCGGGCACCGGGGAGCTGTTTTTT. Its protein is CASSLSPTSGTGELFF.

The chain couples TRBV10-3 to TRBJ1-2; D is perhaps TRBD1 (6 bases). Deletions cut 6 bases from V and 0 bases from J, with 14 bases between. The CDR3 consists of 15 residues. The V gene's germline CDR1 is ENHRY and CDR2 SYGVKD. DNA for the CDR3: TGTGCCATCAGAGGACGGACAGAACCTAACTATGGCTACACCTTC. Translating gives CAIRGRTEPNYGYTF.

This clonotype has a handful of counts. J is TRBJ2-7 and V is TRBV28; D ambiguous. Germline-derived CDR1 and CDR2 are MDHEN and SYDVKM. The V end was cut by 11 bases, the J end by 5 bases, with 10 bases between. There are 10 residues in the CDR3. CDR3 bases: TGTGCCGTTGGGGTTGACGAGCAGTACTTC. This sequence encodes CAVGVDEQYF. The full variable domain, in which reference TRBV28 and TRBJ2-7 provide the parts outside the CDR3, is DVKVTQSSRYLVKRTGEKVFLECVQDMDHENMFWYRQDPGLGLRLIYFSYDVKMKEKGDIPEGYSVSREKKERFSLILESASTNQTSMYLCAVGVDEQYFGPGTRLTVT.

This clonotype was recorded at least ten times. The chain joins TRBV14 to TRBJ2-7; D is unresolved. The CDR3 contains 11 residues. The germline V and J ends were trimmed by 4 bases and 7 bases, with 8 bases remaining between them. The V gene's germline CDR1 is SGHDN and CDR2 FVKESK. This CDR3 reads CASSPGFEQYF. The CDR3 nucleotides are TGTGCCAGCAGCCCCGGGTTTGAGCAGTACTTC. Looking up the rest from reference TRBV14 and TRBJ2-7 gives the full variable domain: EAGVTQFPSHSVIEKGQTVTLRCDPISGHDNLYWYRRVMGKEIKFLLHFVKESKQDESGMPNNRFLAERTGGTYSTLKVQPAELEDSGVYFCASSPGFEQYFGPGTRLTVT.

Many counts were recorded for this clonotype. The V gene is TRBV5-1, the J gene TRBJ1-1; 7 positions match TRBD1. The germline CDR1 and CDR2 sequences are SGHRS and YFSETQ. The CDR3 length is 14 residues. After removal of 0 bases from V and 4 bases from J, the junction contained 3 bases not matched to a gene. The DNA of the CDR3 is TGCGCCAGCAGCTTGGATCACAGGGGCACTGAAGCTTTCTTT. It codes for CASSLDHRGTEAFF.

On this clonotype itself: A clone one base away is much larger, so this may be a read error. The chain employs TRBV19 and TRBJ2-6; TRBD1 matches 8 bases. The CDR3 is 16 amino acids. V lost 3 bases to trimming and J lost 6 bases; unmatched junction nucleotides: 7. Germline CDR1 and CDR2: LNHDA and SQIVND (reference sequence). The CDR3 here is CASSIRQGTQANVLTF. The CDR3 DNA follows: TGTGCCAGTAGTATCCGACAGGGGACGCAGGCCAACGTCCTGACTTTC.

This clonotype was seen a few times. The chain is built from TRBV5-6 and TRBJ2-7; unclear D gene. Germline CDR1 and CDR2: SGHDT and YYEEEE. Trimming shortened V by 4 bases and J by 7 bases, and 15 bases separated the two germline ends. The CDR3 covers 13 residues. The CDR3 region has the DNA TGTGCCAGCAGCACATTACCTGGTGGAGAGCAGTACTTC. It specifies CASSTLPGGEQYF.

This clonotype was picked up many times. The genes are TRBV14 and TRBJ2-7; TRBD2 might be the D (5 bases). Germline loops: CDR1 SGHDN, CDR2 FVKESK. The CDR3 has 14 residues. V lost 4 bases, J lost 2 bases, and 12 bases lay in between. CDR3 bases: TGTGCCAGCAGCCCGGGGAACATACCCTACGAGCAGTACTTC. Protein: CASSPGNIPYEQYF.

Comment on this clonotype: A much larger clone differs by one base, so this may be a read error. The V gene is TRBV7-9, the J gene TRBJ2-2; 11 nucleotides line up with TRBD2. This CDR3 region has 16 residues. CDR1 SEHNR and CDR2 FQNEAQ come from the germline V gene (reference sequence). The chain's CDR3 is CDSSPRLAGSTGELFF. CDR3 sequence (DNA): TGTGACAGCAGCCCCAGACTAGCGGGAAGCACCGGGGAGCTGTTTTTT.

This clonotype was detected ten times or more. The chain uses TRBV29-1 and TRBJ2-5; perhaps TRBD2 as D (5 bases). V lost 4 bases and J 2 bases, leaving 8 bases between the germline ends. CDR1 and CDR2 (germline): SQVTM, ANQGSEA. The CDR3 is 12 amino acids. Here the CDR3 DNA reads TGCAGCGTTGGAGGAGGACAAGAGACCCAGTACTTC. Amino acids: CSVGGGQETQYF.

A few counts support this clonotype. The CDR3 sequence is CASRVSEKQFF. DNA of the CDR3: TGTGCCAGCAGGGTGAGTGAAAAGCAGTTCTTC. The chain joins TRBV28 to TRBJ2-1; D is ambiguous. Looked up from germline, CDR1 is MDHEN and CDR2 is SYDVKM. Trimming took off 6 bases at V and 11 bases at J, with 11 bases between the two ends. There are 11 residues in the CDR3.

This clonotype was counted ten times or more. The CDR3: CASSGGVGNTEAFF. CDR3 in DNA: TGTGCCAGCAGCGGGGGTGTGGGGAACACTGAAGCTTTCTTT. The chain joins TRBV7-2 to TRBJ1-1; possible D gene TRBD1, 5 bases. Per germline, CDR1 SGHTA and CDR2 FQGNSA. The CDR3 consists of 14 residues. The V end lost 5 bases, the J end lost 1 base, and 11 bases lay between the germline ends.

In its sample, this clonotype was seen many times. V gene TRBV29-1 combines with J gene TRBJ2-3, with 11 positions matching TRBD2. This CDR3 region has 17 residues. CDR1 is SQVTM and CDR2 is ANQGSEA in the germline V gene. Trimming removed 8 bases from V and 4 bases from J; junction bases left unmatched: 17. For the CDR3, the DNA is TGCAGCATCGGCCACCGCTTAGCGGGAGGGGGCTCAGATACGCAGTATTTT. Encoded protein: CSIGHRLAGGGSDTQYF.

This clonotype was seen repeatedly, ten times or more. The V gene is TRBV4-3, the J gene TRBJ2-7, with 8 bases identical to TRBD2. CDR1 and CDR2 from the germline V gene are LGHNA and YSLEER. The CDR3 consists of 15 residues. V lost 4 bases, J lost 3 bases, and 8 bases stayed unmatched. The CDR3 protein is CASSRGPSGSYEQYF. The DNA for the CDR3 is TGCGCCAGCAGCCGAGGACCCAGCGGGAGCTACGAGCAGTACTTC.

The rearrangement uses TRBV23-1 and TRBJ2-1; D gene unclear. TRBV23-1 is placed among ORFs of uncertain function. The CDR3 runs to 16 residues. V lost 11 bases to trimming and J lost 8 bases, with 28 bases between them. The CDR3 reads CAQILIGLWRLHEQFF. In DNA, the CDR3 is TGCGCCCAGATCCTCATCGGGCTGTGGCGTTTGCATGAGCAGTTCTTC.

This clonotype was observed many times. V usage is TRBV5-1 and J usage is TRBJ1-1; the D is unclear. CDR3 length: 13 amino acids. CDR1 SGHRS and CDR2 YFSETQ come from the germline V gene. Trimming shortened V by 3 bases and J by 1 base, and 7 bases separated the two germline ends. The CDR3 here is CASSSNGNTEAFF. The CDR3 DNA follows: TGCGCCAGCAGCTCCAATGGGAACACTGAAGCTTTCTTT.

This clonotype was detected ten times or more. CDR3 residues: CASSLIGLAGATEQYF. CDR3 coding DNA: TGCGCCAGCAGCCTCATTGGACTAGCTGGAGCCACCGAGCAGTACTTC. The gene calls are TRBV5-1 and TRBJ2-7; TRBD2 agrees at 8 bases. The J segment lost 6 bases and the V segment lost 4 bases, leaving 15 bases of the junction unmatched. Germline V gene lookup returns CDR1 SGHRS and CDR2 YFSETQ. The CDR3 contains 16 residues.